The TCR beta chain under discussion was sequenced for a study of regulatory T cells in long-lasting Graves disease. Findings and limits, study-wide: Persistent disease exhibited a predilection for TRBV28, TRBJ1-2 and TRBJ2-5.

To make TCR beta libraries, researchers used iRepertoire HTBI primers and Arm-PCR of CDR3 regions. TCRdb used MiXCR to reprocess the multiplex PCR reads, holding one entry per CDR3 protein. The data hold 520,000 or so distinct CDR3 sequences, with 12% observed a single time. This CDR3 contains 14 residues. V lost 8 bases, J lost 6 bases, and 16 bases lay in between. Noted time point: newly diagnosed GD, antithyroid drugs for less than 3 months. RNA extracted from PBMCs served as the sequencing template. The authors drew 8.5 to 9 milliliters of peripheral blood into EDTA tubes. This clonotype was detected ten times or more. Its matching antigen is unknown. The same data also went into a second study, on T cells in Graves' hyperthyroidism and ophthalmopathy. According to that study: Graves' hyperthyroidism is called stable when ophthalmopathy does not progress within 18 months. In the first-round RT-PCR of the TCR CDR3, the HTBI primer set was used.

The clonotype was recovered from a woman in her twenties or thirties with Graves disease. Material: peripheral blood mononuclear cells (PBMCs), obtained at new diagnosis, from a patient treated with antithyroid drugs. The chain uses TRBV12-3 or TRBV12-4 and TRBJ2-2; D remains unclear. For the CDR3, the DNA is TGTGCCAGCGGTGGCAATGGTACATCCGGGGAGCTGTTTTTT. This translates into CASGGNGTSGELFF.